The clone carrying this T cell receptor (beta chain) has only one observation. What it binds is not known. Treatment noted: roughly 10-day PBMC culture with coronavirus spike peptide pools or control peptides (ViraFEST assay). The data belong to a study of vaccination and CD4 T cells after COVID-19. At the Johns Hopkins FTIC core, DNA taken from cultured CD4+ T cells was sequenced by way of the Oncomine TCR Beta short-read assay. TCRdb itself ran the PCR reads through MiXCR, one entry per CDR3 protein. The table shows about 14,000 distinct CDR3 sequences, with just over 55% occurring only once. Germline CDR1 and CDR2: MDHEN and SYDVKM. Trimming pared 7 bases from V and 0 bases from J, leaving 9 bases between. The CDR3 is 13 amino acids.

The specimen was CD4+ T cells from blood, cultured in vitro. This TCR was sampled from a human donor who had recovered from COVID-19. The gene calls are TRBV28 and TRBJ1-1; D gene unclear. In DNA, the CDR3 is TGTGCCAGCATGAACAGCCTGAACACTGAAGCTTTCTTT. This translates into CASMNSLNTEAFF.